This T cell receptor (beta chain) was observed in a study of blood T cells in healthy people across ages. Next came a second PCR, run for about 7 to 12 cycles, which used a sample-barcoded 5' primer along with a J-beta primer mix. TCRdb itself ran the 5' RACE reads through MiXCR, one entry per CDR3 protein. This table has 1 million to 1.2 million distinct CDR3 sequences, more than 30% appearing once. This CDR3 has 13 residues. V lost 9 bases, J lost 6 bases, and 8 bases stayed unmatched. CDR1 MNHEY and CDR2 SVGAGI come from the germline V gene. The source of this sequence is a man younger than 30 in good health. The chain is built from TRBV6-5 and TRBJ2-1, with 7 bases fitting TRBD1. The sequencing sample was made of blood. The CDR3 reads CASLDRATNEQFF. CDR3 coding DNA: TGTGCCAGTTTAGACAGGGCCACCAATGAGCAGTTCTTC.